The subject of this entry is one T cell receptor (beta chain). Which antigen it targets is not known. Base qualities are not provided; no much larger clone lies one nucleotide away. V was cut back by 1 base and J by 7 bases, leaving a gap of 14 bases between them. The germline V gene yields SGHRS for CDR1 and YFSETQ for CDR2. The CDR3 covers 15 residues, taking in both the cysteine and the phenylalanine. Kept here is only the CDR3 DNA, which spans 45 bases and is read in frame from base 1. The sample is drawn from a study of shared clonotypes between healthy human individuals (dated by TCRdb to between 2020 and 2021). Regarding the study in general: The cohort comprised a couple of women and a few men aged 18 to 49 years. For each donor, CD4 naive and CD4 memory were each run on three plates, CD8 naive on two plates, and CD8 memory on one plate. Between about 0.8 and 8.9 billion PBMCs per donor were obtained by leukapheresis. To increase sequencing depth and limit assay-specific biases, different laboratories used diverse techniques to prepare libraries and sequence TCR repertoires. To estimate repertoire size and how much clonotypes are shared between individuals, the study performed deep sequencing of blood TCR repertoires from about 5 healthy adults.

Using the deep immunoSEQ assay, multiplex PCR amplified TCR CDR3 regions from genomic DNA. For each cell subset, the extracted genomic DNA was distributed evenly across all wells of several immunoSEQ 96-well plates, and each plate served as one replicate. For sorted subsets, each replicate PCR was loaded with approximately 200 ng genomic DNA, equivalent to roughly 30,000 T cell genomes. Purified libraries were measured with a Qubit 3.0 fluorometer, size-checked on a Bioanalyzer 2100, and measured again with the KAPA Library Quantification kit. Every immunoSEQ 96-well plate was sequenced on a separate single-read 150-cycle Illumina NextSeq 550 flow cell. From the authors' description of their analysis: The immunoSEQ output contained only junctional sequences without quality scores, so filtering could not match that applied to full-length reads. Sequences were annotated with PyIR, a Python wrapper for IgBLAST v1.9, and V/J genes and CDR3 were assigned using IMGT germline references. Reads with weak V/J assignments (E-value above 1e-6), missing CDR3, stop codons, out-of-frame junctions, or ambiguous translated residues were removed. V3J clonotypes were defined by identical inferred V gene, J gene, and CDR3 amino acid sequence. To compute the percentage overlap between repertoires, the number of shared unique clonotypes was divided by the size of the smaller repertoire. RTK rarefaction, the Chao1 estimator, and Recon v2.1 estimates of unobserved clonotypes were used to assess repertoire richness. Generation probabilities were computed with OLGA for all TCRbeta clonotypes obtained by the gDNA method from several donors. TCRdb re-hosts the immuneACCESS table, in-frame sequences only. Its copies lack some clones; in the studies checked, an unresolved V gene accounts for under half of them, and the cause for the rest is not known. The V and J calls and clone size are taken from that table; D and trimming were inferred from the DNA. This sample gives hundreds of thousands of clones in total; about 96% of them show up just once. Of the sample, 0.06% is held by the ten largest clones.

Broader findings and caveats from the paper: When several donors were compared, the shared fraction of clonotypes was about 5.4% for naive CD4, around 4% for naive CD8, about 2.5% for memory CD4, and about 0.36% for memory CD8. Compared with non-shared clonotypes, clonotypes shared by all four sorted-subset donors had higher generation probabilities. Even with the large sequencing depth, rarefaction of the sorted-subset datasets indicated that sequencing was incomplete. Estimated clonotype richness was generally larger for naive than for memory subsets. Only blood was sampled, and tissue TCR repertoires likely differ from those in blood. Pairwise subsampling indicated that sequencing depth was expected to affect the degree of clonotype sharing among donors. The small number of donors limited the genetic and exposure-history diversity represented.

The donors were healthy, HIV-negative adults who had no recently reported acute infections or vaccinations. Every donor was a Caucasian adult residing in Nashville, Tennessee, USA. CD4+ T cells were enriched by magnetic negative selection; naive cells were then positively selected on CD45RA, and the negative fraction formed the memory subset. Blood was collected by leukapheresis, and PBMCs were isolated by Ficoll-Histopaque density gradient centrifugation and then cryopreserved in liquid nitrogen vapor phase. Purity and quantity of every magnetically sorted T cell population were checked by analytical flow cytometry. Genomic DNA was isolated from each sorted fraction and quantified by UV absorbance on a Nanodrop 2000c.

The clonotype originates from a woman in her 30s in good health. The sample consisted of naive CD4+ T cells sorted from blood. The cell subset or site label on this specimen signifies: CD45RA+ positively selected. The rearranged chain carries TRBV5-1 and TRBJ2-2; TRBD1 is perhaps the D gene, given 6 matching bases. The DNA sequence is as follows: TGCGCCAGCAGCTTGATTACAGGGAAGGACGGGGAGCTGTTTTTT. Its translation is CASSLITGKDGELFF.